The T cell receptor beta chain under discussion was sequenced for a study of T cells in tumors after PD-1 blockade. Study as a whole: A subset received ongoing vismodegib 150 mg daily alongside anti-PD-1 therapy. On average, peripheral blood gave 100,000 to 140,000 TCR templates and 37,000 or so unique clonotypes. Study results and limitations: Some novel exhausted tumor clones appeared in pre-treatment blood, suggesting peripheral recruitment.

This clone is large (0.1 to 1%) in the sample. Its target is unknown. Trimming cost V 0 bases and J 0 bases, with 11 bases left between them. This CDR3 has 17 residues. The germline V gene has CDR1 LNHNV and CDR2 YYDKDF (reference sequence). Clones were read by immunoSEQ multiplex PCR, and TCRdb kept only the in-frame ones, dropping some. The table records approximately 47,000 clones, around four fifths of them present only once. The starting material was PBMCs, obtained before anti-PD-1 therapy. This chain uses TRBV15 with TRBJ1-4, with D uncertain. The origin of this receptor is a human donor with advanced basal cell or squamous cell carcinoma (not recorded which). The CDR3 sequence is CATSRDHLSSTNEKLFF. CDR3 nucleotides: TGTGCCACCAGCAGAGACCATCTGAGTTCAACTAATGAAAAACTGTTTTTT.